The T cell receptor beta chain described here comes from a study of blood T cell repertoires in COVID-19. Whole-study context: Samples taken during acute and convalescent COVID-19 were collected in the United States, Italy and Spain. The analysed material was cDNA or gDNA that came from T cells, B-cell-depleted T cells, or PBMCs.

Original data processing: From reference gene primer amplification, estimates of nucleated cell counts were derived. Data came from immunoSEQ multiplex PCR; TCRdb stores just in-frame clones and leaves some out. V and J calls and clone size follow that table, whereas D and trimming were derived from the DNA. The table records 200,000 to 300,000 clones, approximately 88% of them present only once. Followed over time, Seattle patients had been enrolled while infection was active. CDR1 and CDR2 from the germline V gene are SGHVS and FQNEAQ. This CDR3 is 16 amino acids long. V gave up 3 bases and J gave up 3 bases, with 17 bases separating them.

This rearrangement joins TRBV7-8 to TRBJ1-1; D perhaps matches TRBD1 (5 bases). This receptor was identified in a woman younger than 45 with COVID-19, enrolled during active disease. Sequences were obtained from peripheral blood. CDR3 nucleotide sequence: TGTGCCAGCAGCTTCAGAGGGGCTAGCGGGGACACTGAAGCTTTCTTT. Protein: CASSFRGASGDTEAFF.